This T cell receptor (beta chain) was identified during a study of technical replicates of blood from a handful of donors (dated by TCRdb to 2015 to 2018). CDR1 and CDR2 are read off the germline V gene (reference sequence) as PRHDT and FYEKMQ. V lost 0 bases and J lost 7 bases, and the count of bases not matched to a germline gene is 8. The CDR3, from cysteine to phenylalanine, totals 15 residues. The CDR3 DNA has 45 bases and is translated from base 1. The library was prepared using the immunoSEQ multiplex PCR assay. Not all clones reach the TCRdb copy of this immuneACCESS table, which keeps in-frame sequences only. Checked studies attribute under half of the gap to unresolved V genes and leave the rest unexplained. Here the sample has 55,000 to 75,000 clones; over 85% occur a single time. The ten largest clones capture about 3% of the sample. Concerning this clone itself: Which antigen it targets is not known. Per-nucleotide qualities are absent, and no much larger clonotype sits a single base away.

Sequencing was done on a sample of PBMCs. The rearranged segments are TRBV13 and TRBJ2-5; TRBD2 agrees with 7 junctional bases. The clonotype was recovered from a human donor in good health. Some clones in this sample may be carry-over from other donors' samples. CDR3 sequence: CASSLGRAGVGTQYF. In nucleotides, the sequence is TGTGCCAGCAGCTTAGGAAGGGCGGGAGTGGGGACCCAGTACTTC.